The 2 T cell receptor beta chains reported below all come from one sample, sequenced in a study of T cell responses to AZD1222 COVID-19 vaccine. Libraries were prepared by immunoSEQ multiplex PCR; TCRdb keeps only in-frame clonotypes and omits some of them. The sample lists roughly 140,000 clones; 87% were seen once. The sample was peripheral blood, taken 28 days after the second AZD1222 dose. The receptors were sampled from an adult who received the AZD1222 COVID-19 vaccine.

Only a few counts were recorded for this clone. The CDR3 DNA follows: TGTGCCAGCAGCTTCGATCGGACTAGCGGGAGGACGGAGCAGTTCTTC. Amino acid sequence: CASSFDRTSGRTEQFF. The gene calls are TRBV7-9 and TRBJ2-1, with 14 positions matching TRBD2. CDR1 SEHNR and CDR2 FQNEAQ come from the germline V gene (reference sequence). Trimming at V came to 3 bases and at J to 10 bases, leaving 8 bases not matched to a gene. This CDR3 has 16 amino acids. The full variable domain, in which reference TRBV7-9 and TRBJ2-1 provide the parts outside the CDR3, is DTGVSQNPRHKITKRGQNVTFRCDPISEHNRLYWYRQTLGQGPEFLTYFQNEAQLEKSRLLSDRFSAERPKGSFSTLEIQRTEQGDSAMYLCASSFDRTSGRTEQFFGPGTRLTVL.

This rearrangement joins TRBV4-3 to TRBJ2-5, with a possible D match to TRBD1 (6 bases). The germline V and J ends were trimmed by 4 bases and 4 bases, with 19 bases remaining between them. The CDR3 is 16 amino acids. Looked up from germline, CDR1 is LGHNA and CDR2 is YSLEER. CDR3 sequence: CASSLTLGALRETQYF. The DNA for the CDR3 is TGCGCCAGCAGCCTCACTCTGGGGGCGCTTAGAGAGACCCAGTACTTC.